This T cell receptor beta chain was identified during a study of OX40 agonist ivuxolimab in advanced cancers. Study-wide context: All patients had ivuxolimab intravenously every 2 weeks at 0.01 to 10 mg/kg. Subjects had a mean age of about 57 years, with a range of roughly 20 to 79; approximately 83% were male.

Points on this clone: The antigen is unknown.

Germline V gene data show CDR1 as MDHEN and CDR2 as SYDVKM. The CDR3 runs to 16 residues. The junction had 18 bases not matched to a gene; V was cut back by 6 bases and J by 9 bases. General observations from the study: The specificity for antigen of the expanded peripheral T cells was not determined. CD8+ T cells were the subset that, on average, had more expanded clones than CD4+.

Some clones are missing from TCRdb's copy, which holds only in-frame ones; the method was immunoSEQ multiplex PCR. This sample carries 90,000 or so clones, about 90% of them seen once, and the ten largest clones take 8.4%. The receptor was isolated from an adult with an advanced solid tumor such as melanoma, head and neck, liver or kidney cancer. J is TRBJ2-7 and V is TRBV28; 9 bases map to TRBD1. The input for sequencing was CD4+ or CD8+ T cells sorted from blood, taken in a trial of the OX40 agonist ivuxolimab. The CDR3: CASRPGAGTGLLAQYF. CDR3 in DNA: TGTGCCAGCAGGCCAGGGGCCGGGACAGGGCTTCTAGCGCAGTACTTC.